Below, 13 T cell receptor beta chains from the same sample are listed, as sequenced in a study of blood T cell repertoires in COVID-19. Profiled with immunoSEQ multiplex PCR; TCRdb holds only in-frame clones, not every one. The sample yields 350,000 to 400,000 clones, just over 90% seen once. Sequenced material: PBMCs or T cells enriched from blood (not recorded which). These TCRs come from a woman between 40 and 55 years old who had been exposed to COVID-19.

The chain carries TRBV5-6 and TRBJ1-2; TRBD1 matches 11 bases. After removal of 4 bases from V and 8 bases from J, the junction contained 7 bases not matched to a gene. CDR3 length: 14 residues. Germline V CDR1 and CDR2: SGHDT, YYEEEE. CDR3 in amino acids: CASSPGDRGAGYTF. The CDR3 nucleotides read TGTGCCAGCAGCCCGGGGGACAGGGGGGCCGGCTACACCTTC. The full variable domain, its missing parts supplied by reference TRBV5-6 and TRBJ1-2, is DAGVTQSPTHLIKTRGQQVTLRCSPKSGHDTVSWYQQALGQGPQFIFQYYEEEERQRGNFPDRFSGHQFPNYSSELNVNALLLGDSALYLCASSPGDRGAGYTFGSGTRLTVV.

The V and J genes are TRBV2 and TRBJ1-6; unclear D gene. Germline CDR1 is SNHLY and CDR2 is FYNNEI. Trimming stripped 6 bases from V and 5 bases from J, with 5 bases between. The CDR3 totals 12 residues. CDR3 residues: CASRRHNSPLHF. The CDR3 DNA reads TGTGCCAGCAGGAGGCATAATTCACCCCTCCACTTT.

J is TRBJ2-2 and V is TRBV11-3, with D hard to call. Germline V gene lookup returns CDR1 SGHNT and CDR2 YENEEA. The length of the CDR3 is 15 residues. V gave up 4 bases and J gave up 3 bases, with 12 bases separating them. In DNA, the CDR3 is TGTGCCAGCAGCTACAGATCTACCCACACCGGGGAGCTGTTTTTT. It specifies CASSYRSTHTGELFF.

The chain recombines TRBV15 with TRBJ1-1; 7 bases line up with TRBD1. With 2 bases clipped from V and 6 bases from J, the junction kept 6 bases outside the gene matches. The CDR3 runs to 14 residues. Germline V gene sequence: CDR1 LNHNV, CDR2 YYDKDF (reference sequence). For the CDR3, the DNA is TGTGCCACCAGCAGAACGACAGGGAGCCCTGAAGCTTTCTTT. Translated: CATSRTTGSPEAFF.

The rearrangement uses TRBV27 and TRBJ2-2, with D maybe TRBD2 (5 bases). This CDR3 is 16 amino acids long. Germline V gene sequence: CDR1 MNHEY, CDR2 SMNVEV (reference sequence). Trimming removed 5 bases from V and 0 bases from J, with 13 bases in between. DNA for the CDR3: TGTGCCAGCAGTCCCAGGACTGACGCGAACACCGGGGAGCTGTTTTTT. Encoded protein: CASSPRTDANTGELFF.

The rearrangement joins TRBV11-3 to TRBJ2-7, with a tentative D call TRBD2 (6 bases). The CDR3 extends over 15 amino acids. With 7 bases removed from V and 2 bases from J, the gap between germline ends came to 18 bases. Germline V lookup: CDR1 SGHNT, CDR2 YENEEA. Here the CDR3 DNA reads TGTGCCAGCACCCATAACCGGGGGACGGCCTACGAGCAGTACTTC. Its translation: CASTHNRGTAYEQYF.

CDR3 region: CASSLARQDYGYTF. The CDR3 DNA reads TGTGCCAGCAGCTTAGCGCGACAGGACTATGGCTACACCTTC. The chain recombines TRBV7-9 with TRBJ1-2, with TRBD1 as a possible D gene (6 bases). There are 14 residues in the CDR3. Germline CDR1 is SEHNR and CDR2 is FQNEAQ (reference sequence). Trimming left V 0 bases short and J 3 bases short, with 8 bases between.

This chain joins TRBV3-1 (or the pseudogene TRBV3-2) and TRBJ2-1; D perhaps matches TRBD1 (6 bases). The germline gives CDR1 LGHDT, CDR2 YNNKEL (reference sequence). V lost 2 bases and J 5 bases, leaving 10 bases between the germline ends. The CDR3 has 14 residues. CDR3 loop: CASSQSRQDNEQFF. As DNA, the CDR3 is TGTGCCAGCAGCCAATCGCGACAGGACAATGAGCAGTTCTTC.

The table lists this clone with a count of one. This sequence joins TRBV5-1 and TRBJ2-3; 7 bases map to TRBD1. Germline-derived CDR1 and CDR2 are SGHRS and YFSETQ. The CDR3 covers 16 residues. J lost 1 base, V lost 4 bases, and 9 bases had no gene match. The CDR3 nucleotides are TGCGCCAGCAGCCCTATACGGGACAGACGCACAGATACGCAGTATTTT. It specifies CASSPIRDRRTDTQYF.

The chain links TRBV25-1 to TRBJ1-4; no reliable D call. V lost 0 bases to trimming and J lost 6 bases, with 20 bases between them. The CDR3 is made up of 18 amino acids. Germline values: CDR1 MGHDK, CDR2 SYGVNS. CDR3 in DNA: TGTGCCAGCAGTGAATACCCCAGGAGGTCTGGTTGGGATGAAAAACTGTTTTTT. Protein: CASSEYPRRSGWDEKLFF.

The chain is built from TRBV7-2 and TRBJ2-7; TRBD2 is a possible D gene (6 bases). V was pared by 4 bases and J by 3 bases, with 10 bases between. CDR3 length equals 13 residues. Germline CDR1 reads SGHTA; CDR2 reads FQGNSA. The DNA of the CDR3 is TGTGCCAGCAGCTGGGACTCTTTCTACGAGCAGTACTTC. This gives the protein CASSWDSFYEQYF.

This clone came up once. The chain has TRBV5-7 and TRBJ1-5; a possible D gene is TRBD1 (5 bases). TRBV5-7 is an open reading frame, and its role is uncertain. V was pared by 3 bases and J by 2 bases, with 9 bases between. The length of the CDR3 is 14 residues. The CDR3 nucleotides read TGTGCCAGCAGCTCCGGGGGGGGCAATCAGCCCCAGCATTTT. Translated, it gives CASSSGGGNQPQHF.

The chain links TRBV5-1 to TRBJ1-2; TRBD1 might be the D (5 bases). CDR1 is SGHRS, CDR2 YFSETQ, per germline. The V end was cut by 4 bases, the J end by 4 bases, with 17 bases between. The CDR3 consists of 15 residues. In DNA, the CDR3 is TGCGCCAGCAGCCAGGGAGGTTTTTTGAGCTATGGCTACACCTTC. Translation gives CASSQGGFLSYGYTF.